Included here is one T cell receptor beta chain sequence, with context. This receptor's antigen is unknown. The sample holds no much larger clone one base away, and base qualities are not on file. Unfractionated whole blood was collected in Tempus Blood RNA tubes, and total RNA was extracted from that blood. As TCR sequencing controls, a few healthy volunteers were used, with blood taken at day 0, 2 weeks and 6 weeks. The data belong to a study of human T cells and chemical hapten exposure (dated by TCRdb to the early 2020s). At the level of the whole study: Libraries were combined into a pool for sequencing, and differences in TCR yield between samples came mainly from small differences in library volumes within the pool. The study tracked peripheral blood TCR repertoire changes in vivo during primary and secondary sensitization to the hapten diphenylcyclopropenone (DPC) in alopecia patients. General findings and caveats noted by the study authors: DPC sensitization did not change how many TCRs were above 1 in 1000 frequency, and no evidence was found of alterations in global repertoire structure. After repeated subsampling, the strength of the expansion versus patch-test correlation and the threshold at which it became significant changed.

During library preparation, unique molecular identifiers were attached to individual cDNA molecules so that TCRs could be counted in a quantitative, reproducible way. Each blood RNA sample was used to sequence both TCR alpha and TCR beta chains. The study's own analysis went as follows. Samples had a median of about 96,000 TCRs, with a range from about 20,000 to 690,600. The Decombinator software suite was used to annotate V, J and CDR3 in the TCR reads. To make PS versus PT1 abundance plots, every sample was subsampled to the same number of TCRs (28,000). TCRs were defined as expanded if absent before sensitization and observed at least eight times at the 2-week time point. TCRdb reworked the public reads: Q25 trimming with fastp, MiXCR clone assembly, productive beta chains retained. Each record represents a unique CDR3 protein, reported with the most common genes and DNA among its rows. The V and J calls reflect TCRdb's pipeline rather than the authors' work. Here the sample has around 120,000 distinct CDR3 sequences; about 8.9% occur a single time. The ten most abundant clones make up roughly 1.5% of the sample.

The cysteine opens and the phenylalanine closes a CDR3 of 16 amino acids. Only the CDR3 part of the read is kept: 48 bases, read in frame from the first base. For CDR1 and CDR2, the germline V gene lists SGHVS and FNYEAQ. At the junction V is shortened by 4 bases and J by 7 bases, with 20 bases in between. The rearranged segments are TRBV7-6 and TRBJ2-1; a weak D assignment points to TRBD2 (7 bases agree). Material: whole blood. The sequence was collected from a human donor in good health. Some clones in this sample may be carry-over from other donors' samples. Donor details come from another sample of the same person, matched by shared clones. CDR3 protein: CASSSPEGGQGNEQFF. The DNA sequence follows: TGTGCCAGCAGCTCTCCTGAGGGGGGGCAGGGTAATGAGCAGTTCTTC. Beyond the CDR3, the reference TRBV7-6 and TRBJ2-1 genes provide the residues; the full variable domain reads: GAGVSQSPRYKVTKRGQDVALRCDPISGHVSLYWYRQALGQGPEFLTYFNYEAQQDKSGLPNDRFSAERPEGSISTLTIQRTEQRDSAMYRCASSSPEGGQGNEQFFGPGTRLTVL.